The 6 T cell receptor beta chains presented below share a single source sample, sequenced in a study of blood T cells in healthy people across ages. The second PCR ran roughly 6 to 11 cycles with a sample-barcoded 5' primer and J-beta primers. TCRdb reprocessed the 5' RACE reads with MiXCR, giving one entry per CDR3 protein. Of over 750,000 distinct CDR3 sequences in the sample, around 25% were seen once. Another study also made use of these data, one on T cells of mothers and their children.

What was sequenced was blood. The receptors were sampled from a boy between 5 and 17 years old in good health.

V gene TRBV20-1 combines with J gene TRBJ1-1; D uncertain. The CDR3 sequence is 11 residues long. Germline-derived CDR1 and CDR2 are DFQATT and SNEGSKA (reference sequence). V was pared by 4 bases and J by 1 base, with 4 bases between. The CDR3 DNA sequence: TGCAGTGCTAAGCAGAACACTGAAGCTTTCTTT. This encodes CSAKQNTEAFF.

The table lists this clonotype with a few counts. The V and J genes are TRBV9 and TRBJ2-3, with 10 positions matching TRBD1. V shed 4 bases and J 5 bases; nucleotides not matched to a gene: 13. CDR1 is SGDLS and CDR2 is YYNGEE in the germline V gene. This CDR3 spans 17 amino acids. This CDR3 is CASSSPQTGQGRDTQYF. Written as DNA, the CDR3 is TGTGCCAGCAGCAGCCCCCAGACGGGACAGGGGAGAGATACGCAGTATTTT.

The CDR3 here is CASSPGLAGGPEQYF. CDR3 DNA sequence: TGCGCCAGCAGCCCCGGACTAGCGGGAGGACCCGAGCAGTACTTC. V usage is TRBV4-1 and J usage is TRBJ2-7, with TRBD2 matching 14 bases. The CDR3 is 15 residues long. In germline, CDR1 is MGHRA, CDR2 YSYEKL. The V segment lost 4 bases and the J segment 6 bases; nucleotides outside the gene matches: 5.

This clonotype has a handful of counts. V usage is TRBV14 and J usage is TRBJ1-4; D may be TRBD1 (6 bases). V gave up 4 bases and J gave up 6 bases, with 12 bases separating them. Per germline, CDR1 SGHDN and CDR2 FVKESK. This CDR3 spans 14 amino acids. CDR3 region: CASSPRDKDEKLFF. As DNA, the CDR3 is TGTGCCAGCAGCCCTCGGGACAAGGATGAAAAACTGTTTTTT.

The chain has TRBV7-3 and TRBJ2-5; 8 nucleotides line up with TRBD2. CDR1 is SGHTA, CDR2 FQGTGA, per germline. This CDR3 region has 15 residues. Trimming took 1 base from V and 2 from J; bases not matched to a gene: 3. The CDR3 DNA reads as TGTGCCAGCAGCTTAAACGGGGGGGGACAAGAGACCCAGTACTTC. It translates to CASSLNGGGQETQYF.

The sample holds a few counts of this clonotype. The V gene is TRBV7-2, the J gene TRBJ2-5, with 11 bases fitting TRBD1. V gave up 2 bases and J gave up 2 bases; unmatched junction bases: 4. This CDR3 region has 16 residues. The germline V gene has CDR1 SGHTA and CDR2 FQGNSA. The CDR3 coding sequence is TGTGCCAGCAGCTTACTCGGACAGGGGGCTCAAGAGACCCAGTACTTC. It translates to CASSLLGQGAQETQYF. The entire variable domain, with the rest obtained from reference TRBV7-2 and TRBJ2-5, is as follows: GAGVSQSPSNKVTEKGKDVELRCDPISGHTALYWYRQSLGQGLEFLIYFQGNSAPDKSGLPSDRFSAERTGGSVSTLTIQRTQQEDSAVYLCASSLLGQGAQETQYFGPGTRLLVL.